Each of the 19 T cell receptor beta chains below was sequenced from the same sample in a study of T cells in Graves' hyperthyroidism and ophthalmopathy. Authors of the study amplified TCR beta CDR3 regions from RNA transcripts. Carried out on the TCR CDR3, a first-round RT-PCR used the HTBI primer set. TCRdb processed the multiplex PCR reads anew with MiXCR; each CDR3 protein has one entry. The sample lists about 520,000 distinct CDR3 sequences; about 24% were seen once. The sequencing sample was made of blood. Every receptor here comes from a woman aged 25 to 45 with Graves' ophthalmopathy.

On this clonotype: Just one base apart from a much larger clone, this may be a read error. The chain uses TRBV24-1 and TRBJ2-7, with TRBD2 as a possible D gene (6 bases). V was shortened by 3 bases and J by 2 bases, with 13 bases between the two germline ends. Germline loops: CDR1 KGHDR, CDR2 SFDVKD. The CDR3 runs 15 residues. CDR3 nucleotide sequence: TGTGCCACCAGTGATGCGGCTAGCGCCACCTACGAGCAGTACTTC. This gives the protein CATSDAASATYEQYF.

The V and J genes are TRBV5-6 and TRBJ2-7; TRBD1 matches 9 bases. The CDR3 runs 17 residues. CDR1 and CDR2 from the germline V gene are SGHDT and YYEEEE. Trimming at V came to 1 base and at J to 2 bases, leaving 10 bases not matched to a gene. In DNA, the CDR3 is TGTGCCAGCAGCTTGCCCCAACAGGGGGCGAAAGCCTACGAGCAGTACTTC. This translates into CASSLPQQGAKAYEQYF.

The genes are TRBV19 and TRBJ1-1; 10 positions agree with TRBD1. This CDR3 comprises 17 residues. The germline V gene has CDR1 LNHDA and CDR2 SQIVND (reference sequence). The V segment lost 3 bases and the J segment 4 bases; nucleotides outside the gene matches: 11. The CDR3 region is CASSIPGTGAPSTEAFF. The DNA of the CDR3 is TGTGCCAGTAGTATCCCCGGGACAGGGGCGCCATCCACTGAAGCTTTCTTT.

This clonotype was recorded at least ten times. The J gene is TRBJ1-2, the V gene TRBV12-3 or TRBV12-4; no definite D call. CDR3 length equals 15 residues. Trimming removed 6 bases at V and 0 bases at J, with 14 bases between. In nucleotides, the CDR3 is TGTGCCAGCAGCCCGGACGTCATAGCTAACTATGGCTACACCTTC. This sequence encodes CASSPDVIANYGYTF.

This clonotype came up once. The V gene is TRBV10-3, the J gene TRBJ2-2, with D perhaps matching TRBD1 or TRBD2 (5 bases each). Trimming removed 7 bases from V and 5 bases from J, with 8 bases in between. In germline, CDR1 is ENHRY, CDR2 SYGVKD. The CDR3 is 12 amino acids. In DNA form, the CDR3 reads TGTGCCATCAACGAGGGGACCGGGGAGCTGTTTTTT. The encoded protein is CAINEGTGELFF.

This clonotype was counted a few times. The chain links TRBV19 to TRBJ2-7; no clear D. CDR1 and CDR2 from the germline V gene are LNHDA and SQIVND (reference sequence). There are 12 residues in the CDR3. V lost 9 bases to trimming and J lost 5 bases, with 14 bases between them. For the CDR3, the DNA is TGTGCCAGGGACCTTTGCACCAACGAGCAGTACTTC. It translates to CARDLCTNEQYF. Complete variable domain (other parts from reference TRBV19 and TRBJ2-7): DGGITQSPKYLFRKEGQNVTLSCEQNLNHDAMYWYRQDPGQGLRLIYYSQIVNDFQKGDIAEGYSVSREKKESFPLTVTSAQKNPTAFYLCARDLCTNEQYFGPGTRLTVT.

This clonotype was detected many times. The chain recombines TRBV28 with TRBJ1-1, with D unclear. V lost 6 bases to trimming and J lost 1 base, with 15 bases between them. The germline V gene encodes CDR1 MDHEN and CDR2 SYDVKM. The CDR3 has 15 residues. The CDR3 bases are TGTGCCAGCAGAGAGCCAAGGCGGACGAACACTGAAGCTTTCTTT. Translation: CASREPRRTNTEAFF.

This chain connects TRBV9 to TRBJ1-3, with D unresolved. Germline V gives CDR1 SGDLS, CDR2 YYNGEE. This CDR3 is 14 amino acids long. V shed 3 bases and J shed 1 base, with 8 bases lying between them. The CDR3 nucleotides are TGTGCCAGCAGCGCTACCGGGTCTGGAAACACCATATATTTT. It yields the protein CASSATGSGNTIYF.

This clonotype was seen repeatedly, ten times or more. The chain recombines TRBV6-2 or TRBV6-3 with TRBJ2-7; D gene ambiguous. The CDR3 has 14 amino acids. The germline gives CDR1 MNHEY, CDR2 SVGEGT. V dropped 6 bases and J dropped 5 bases, with 17 bases sitting between them. This chain's CDR3 is CASSLYMGGHEQYF. For the CDR3, the DNA is TGTGCCAGCAGCCTTTACATGGGTGGGCACGAGCAGTACTTC.

V gene TRBV7-6 combines with J gene TRBJ2-5; D possibly uses TRBD1 or TRBD2 (5 bases each). V was pared by 5 bases and J by 5 bases, with 21 bases between. The CDR3 covers 16 residues. Per germline, CDR1 SGHVS and CDR2 FNYEAQ. CDR3 sequence (DNA): TGTGCCAGCAGCCCACAATCTGGGACCTCTCAGGAGACCCAGTACTTC. Protein sequence: CASSPQSGTSQETQYF.

This clonotype has ten or more counts. This chain connects TRBV20-1 to TRBJ1-1; tentative D call: TRBD1 (6 bases). Germline V lookup: CDR1 DFQATT, CDR2 SNEGSKA (reference sequence). Trimming left V 0 bases short and J 5 bases short, with 19 bases between. This CDR3 has 16 amino acids. Here the CDR3 DNA reads TGCAGTGCTAGAGATGGGGCAGGGGATTTGAGGACTGAAGCTTTCTTT. It translates to CSARDGAGDLRTEAFF.

This clonotype has at least ten counts. One junction end does not reproduce the germline sequence, and a read error may be involved. This chain joins TRBV30 and TRBJ2-7; no clear D. The CDR3 has 13 residues. The germline gives CDR1 GTSNPN, CDR2 SVGIG (reference sequence). CDR3 residues: CAWRGYETYKQYF. The CDR3 DNA is TGTGCCTGGAGGGGCTATGAGACCTACAAGCAGTACTTC.

This clonotype has only a few counts. DNA for the CDR3: TGTGCCAGCAGTTTAAGGCGTCAGCCCCAGCATTTT. Amino acids: CASSLRRQPQHF. The genes are TRBV28 and TRBJ1-5, with unresolved D. Trimming stripped 2 bases from V and 6 bases from J, with 5 bases between. Germline loops: CDR1 MDHEN, CDR2 SYDVKM. The CDR3 runs 12 residues.

The genes are TRBV28 and TRBJ1-2; 7 nucleotides line up with TRBD1. The CDR3 is 15 residues long. The J segment lost 3 bases and the V segment lost 6 bases, leaving 10 bases of the junction unmatched. The V gene's germline CDR1 is MDHEN and CDR2 SYDVKM. In nucleotides, the CDR3 is TGTGCCAGCAGGCCCGCAACAGGGGCGGACTATGGCTACACCTTC. This translates into CASRPATGADYGYTF.

This clonotype has only a few counts. This chain joins TRBV7-3 and TRBJ1-1, with a weak D call TRBD1 (6 bases). The germline V gene encodes CDR1 SGHTA and CDR2 FQGTGA. Trimming stripped 5 bases from V and 4 bases from J, with 17 bases between. The CDR3 is 15 amino acids. The CDR3 DNA is TGTGCCAGCAGCGACCGGGGGGGCGCGACCACTGAAGCTTTCTTT. As protein: CASSDRGGATTEAFF. Combining the CDR3 with reference TRBV7-3 and TRBJ1-1 gives the whole variable domain GAGVSQTPSNKVTEKGKYVELRCDPISGHTALYWYRQSLGQGPEFLIYFQGTGAADDSGLPNDRFFAVRPEGSVSTLKIQRTERGDSAVYLCASSDRGGATTEAFFGQGTRLTVV.

This clonotype showed up many times. This chain joins TRBV6-4 and TRBJ1-2; D gene uncertain. V lost 6 bases to trimming and J lost 1 base, with 21 bases between them. The CDR3 has 17 residues. The germline V gene encodes CDR1 MRHNA and CDR2 SNTAGT. CDR3 coding DNA: TGTGCCAGCAGCCCTCTGAACCCCACATTCCTTAACTATGGCTACACCTTC. Translation gives CASSPLNPTFLNYGYTF.

The rearrangement joins TRBV11-2 to TRBJ2-5; 8 bases are a match to TRBD1. Unmatched junction bases numbered 6, after V lost 5 bases and J lost 1 base. The CDR3 spans 15 residues. Germline assignment: CDR1 SGHAT and CDR2 FQNNGV. The CDR3 spells CASSQGARGQETQYF. The CDR3 DNA is TGTGCCAGCAGCCAGGGGGCCAGGGGCCAAGAGACCCAGTACTTC.

Turning to this clonotype: Because it lacks the conserved phenylalanine or tryptophan at the end, this CDR3 is likely a read error. This rearrangement joins TRBV29-1 to TRBJ2-7; maybe TRBD2 (5 bases). The CDR3 contains 11 residues. Germline loops: CDR1 SQVTM, CDR2 ANQGSEA. The CDR3 loop reads CRVEGRNEQYY. The CDR3 DNA is TGCAGAGTTGAGGGTAGGAACGAGCAGTACTAC.

This clonotype has only a few counts. This chain joins TRBV28 and TRBJ2-5; no definite D call. Per germline, CDR1 MDHEN and CDR2 SYDVKM. Trimming left V 6 bases short and J 8 bases short, with 16 bases between. CDR3 length equals 13 residues. This chain's CDR3 is CASSPLSLDTQYF. The CDR3 region has the DNA TGTGCCAGCAGCCCCCTGAGCCTAGACACCCAGTACTTC.